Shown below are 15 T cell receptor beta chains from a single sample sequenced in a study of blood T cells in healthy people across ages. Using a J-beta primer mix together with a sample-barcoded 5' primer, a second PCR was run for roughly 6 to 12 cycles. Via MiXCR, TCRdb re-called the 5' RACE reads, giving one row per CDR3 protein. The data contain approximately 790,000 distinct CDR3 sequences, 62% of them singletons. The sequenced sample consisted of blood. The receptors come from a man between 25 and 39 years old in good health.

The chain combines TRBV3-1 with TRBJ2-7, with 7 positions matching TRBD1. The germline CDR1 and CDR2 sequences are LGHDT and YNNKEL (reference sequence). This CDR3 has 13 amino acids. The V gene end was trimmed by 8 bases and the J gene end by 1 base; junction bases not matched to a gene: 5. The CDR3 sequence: CASHKTGSYEQYF. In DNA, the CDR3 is TGTGCCAGCCACAAGACAGGGTCCTACGAGCAGTACTTC.

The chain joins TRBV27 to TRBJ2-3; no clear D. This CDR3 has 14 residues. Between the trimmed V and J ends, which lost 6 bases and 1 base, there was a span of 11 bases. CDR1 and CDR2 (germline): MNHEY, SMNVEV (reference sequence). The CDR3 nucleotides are TGTGCCAGCAGCGGAGATTATCGCACAGATACGCAGTATTTT. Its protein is CASSGDYRTDTQYF.

Here the CDR3 reads CASSGHGGNYGYTF. The CDR3 DNA is TGTGCCAGCAGTGGACATGGGGGTAACTATGGCTACACCTTC. V and J are TRBV2 and TRBJ1-2; maybe TRBD1 (5 bases). Germline CDR1 and CDR2: SNHLY and FYNNEI. This CDR3 comprises 14 residues. V lost 4 bases to trimming and J lost 1 base, with 10 bases between them.

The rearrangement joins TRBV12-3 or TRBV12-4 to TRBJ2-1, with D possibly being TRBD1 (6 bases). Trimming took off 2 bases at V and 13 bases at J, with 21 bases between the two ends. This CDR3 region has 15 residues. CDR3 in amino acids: CASSLRQVKTETQFF. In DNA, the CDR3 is TGTGCCAGCAGTTTAAGACAGGTGAAAACGGAGACCCAGTTCTTC.

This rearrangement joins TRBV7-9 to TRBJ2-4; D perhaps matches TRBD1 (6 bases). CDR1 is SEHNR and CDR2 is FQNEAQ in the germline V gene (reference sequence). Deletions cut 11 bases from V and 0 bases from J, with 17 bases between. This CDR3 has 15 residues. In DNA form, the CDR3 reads TGTGCCTTAGAGGCAGGGACACTAGCCAAAAACATTCAGTACTTC. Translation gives CALEAGTLAKNIQYF.

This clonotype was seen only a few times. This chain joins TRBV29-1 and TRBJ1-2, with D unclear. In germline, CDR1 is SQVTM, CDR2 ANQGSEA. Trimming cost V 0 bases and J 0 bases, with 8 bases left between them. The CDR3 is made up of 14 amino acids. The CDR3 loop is CSVEDRTANYGYTF. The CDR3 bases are TGCAGCGTTGAAGACCGGACGGCTAACTATGGCTACACCTTC. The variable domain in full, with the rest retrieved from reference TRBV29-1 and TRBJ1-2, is SAVISQKPSRDICQRGTSLTIQCQVDSQVTMMFWYRQQPGQSLTLIATANQGSEATYESGFVIDKFPISRPNLTFSTLTVSNMSPEDSSIYLCSVEDRTANYGYTFGSGTRLTVV.

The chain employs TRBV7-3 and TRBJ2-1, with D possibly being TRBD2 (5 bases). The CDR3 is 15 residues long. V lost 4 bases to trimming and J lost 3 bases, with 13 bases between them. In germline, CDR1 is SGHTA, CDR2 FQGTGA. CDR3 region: CASSSNPGIYNEQFF. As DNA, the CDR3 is TGTGCCAGCAGCTCCAATCCGGGGATCTACAATGAGCAGTTCTTC.

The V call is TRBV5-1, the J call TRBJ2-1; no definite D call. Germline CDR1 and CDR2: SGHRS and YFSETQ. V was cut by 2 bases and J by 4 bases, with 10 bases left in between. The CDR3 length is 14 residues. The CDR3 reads CASSFGQVYNEQFF. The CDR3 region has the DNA TGCGCCAGCAGCTTTGGCCAGGTATACAATGAGCAGTTCTTC.

CDR3 sequence: CASSPQGSGADTQYF. In DNA form, the CDR3 reads TGTGCCAGCAGCCCGCAGGGTTCCGGGGCAGATACGCAGTATTTT. V usage is TRBV7-3 and J usage is TRBJ2-3; D may correspond to TRBD1 or TRBD2 (5 bases each). This CDR3 spans 15 amino acids. The V gene lost 5 bases and the J gene lost 4 bases, with 16 bases spanning the gap. Germline V gene data show CDR1 as SGHTA and CDR2 as FQGTGA.

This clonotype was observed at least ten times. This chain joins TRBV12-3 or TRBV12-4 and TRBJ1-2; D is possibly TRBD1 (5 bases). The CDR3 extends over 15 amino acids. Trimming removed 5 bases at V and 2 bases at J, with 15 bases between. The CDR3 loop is CASSVTGTTNYGYTF. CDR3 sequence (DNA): TGTGCCAGCAGTGTGACCGGGACTACAAACTATGGCTACACCTTC.

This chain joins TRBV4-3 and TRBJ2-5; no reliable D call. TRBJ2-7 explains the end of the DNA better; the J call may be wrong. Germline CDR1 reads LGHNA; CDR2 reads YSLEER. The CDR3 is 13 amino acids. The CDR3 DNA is TGCGCCAGCAGCCAAGAAGCCCAAGACGAGCAGTACTTC. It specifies CASSQEAQDEQYF.

The CDR3 DNA reads TGTGCCAGCAGTAATAGTGTTTCAAGACCAGCCACAGATACGCAGTATTTT. Translating it yields CASSNSVSRPATDTQYF. The chain has TRBV7-9 and TRBJ2-3; D unclear. V was shortened by 6 bases and J by 2 bases, with 21 bases between the two germline ends. Germline assignment: CDR1 SEHNR and CDR2 FQNEAQ (reference sequence). The CDR3 has 17 amino acids. The entire variable domain, with the rest obtained from reference TRBV7-9 and TRBJ2-3, is as follows: DTGVSQNPRHKITKRGQNVTFRCDPISEHNRLYWYRQTLGQGPEFLTYFQNEAQLEKSRLLSDRFSAERPKGSFSTLEIQRTEQGDSAMYLCASSNSVSRPATDTQYFGPGTRLTVL.

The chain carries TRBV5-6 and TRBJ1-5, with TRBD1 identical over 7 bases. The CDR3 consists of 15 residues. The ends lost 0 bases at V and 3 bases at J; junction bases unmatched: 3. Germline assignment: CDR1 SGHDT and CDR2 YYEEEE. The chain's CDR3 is CASSLGQGHNQPQHF. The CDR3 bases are TGTGCCAGCAGCTTGGGACAGGGCCACAATCAGCCCCAGCATTTT.

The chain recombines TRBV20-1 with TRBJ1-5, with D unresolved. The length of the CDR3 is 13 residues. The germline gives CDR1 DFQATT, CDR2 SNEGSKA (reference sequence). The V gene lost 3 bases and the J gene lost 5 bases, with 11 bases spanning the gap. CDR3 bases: TGCAGTGCTAGGGGTGGAGGGTATCAGCCCCAGCATTTT. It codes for CSARGGGYQPQHF.

CDR3 sequence: CASSQGSDPFFQETQYF. The CDR3 DNA reads TGTGCCAGCAGCCAAGGGTCAGACCCGTTCTTTCAAGAGACCCAGTACTTC. V and J are TRBV14 and TRBJ2-5; no reliable D call. Trimming removed 1 base from V and 2 bases from J, with 17 bases in between. This CDR3 comprises 17 residues. Germline V gives CDR1 SGHDN, CDR2 FVKESK.